This record looks at one TCR beta chain sequence and its context. Which antigen it targets is not known. Base qualities are missing; no much larger clone stands one base away. This sample is part of a study of blood T cell repertoires in COVID-19 (TCRdb year 2020). With respect to the entire study: The collaborator samples originated in the United States, Italy and Spain and spanned the acute and convalescent phases of COVID-19. The material from the prospective study consisted of cDNA or gDNA derived from T cells, B-cell-depleted T cells, or PBMCs. Deeply sampled blood TCRbeta repertoires from subjects exposed to, actively infected with, or recovered from COVID-19 were included in the dataset. The repertoires were released in a freely available public database intended as a resource for research on the immune response to SARS-CoV-2. The samples were drawn from the first 160 participants of the ongoing ImmuneRACE study and from some 1,300 subjects provided by 6 global collaborators. Nearly every sample came with metadata listing a de-identified subject ID, COVID-19 status, age in years and sex. Where HLA class I and class II types were available, the types were taken from metadata supplied by the sample provider, not from assay-based typing. General study outcomes and caveats: The quantity of clinical and demographic metadata differed by source and by participant and was supplied without curation.

The immunoSEQ Assay, a bias-controlled multiplex PCR, was used to amplify TCRbeta CDR3 regions from genomic DNA. Per the authors' processing: The number of nucleated cells in each sample was estimated from the amplification of reference gene primers within the assay. To quantify the absolute abundance of each unique TCRbeta CDR3 rearrangement, sequence reads were collapsed and filtered. For each sample, productive Simpson clonality was calculated by taking the square root of Simpson's diversity index across productive rearrangements. TCRdb obtained this table from immuneACCESS and retained in-frame rearrangements with V and J assigned. These tables miss some clones; where compared with another copy, unresolved V genes account for less than half of the shortfall, and the remainder is unexplained. The D gene and trimming were derived from the DNA, and the V and J assignments and clone size from that table. The sample table shows roughly 250,000 clones, and approximately 86% are seen once. The ten largest clones add up to about 1.6% of the sample.

V loses 7 bases of germline sequence and J loses 4 bases, and the interval between the two ends is 22 bases. For CDR1 and CDR2, the germline V gene lists SGHVS and FQNEAQ. Including cysteine and phenylalanine, the CDR3 has 16 amino acids. The sequence is cut down to CDR3 DNA, 48 bases in frame from base 1. In the prospective study, participants were roughly 18 to 90 years old, resided in 24 geographic areas of the United States, and were enrolled through a virtual design. In the prospective study, cohorts were assigned on the basis of participant-reported clinical history obtained from a screening survey and a study questionnaire. For ImmuneRACE Cohort 3, a participant was defined as recovered based on two consecutive negative NP/OP PCR tests, clearance by a healthcare professional, or resolution of symptoms. In the prospective study, mobile phlebotomists collected whole blood, serum and a nasopharyngeal or oropharyngeal swab from each participant. Over an approximately 2-month period, participants in the prospective study had the option of providing additional blood draws and questionnaires. Before DNA extraction, blood samples from the prospective study were shipped at room temperature or frozen.

This receptor was identified in a woman between 50 and 59 years old who had recovered from COVID-19. Sequences were obtained from PBMCs or T cells enriched from blood (not recorded which). The rearrangement combines TRBV7-8 with TRBJ1-2, with a weak D call of TRBD1 (5 bases match). The DNA sequence is given as TGTGCCAGCACCACAAACCCCGGGGGGGGTCTCTATGGCTACACCTTC. This encodes CASTTNPGGGLYGYTF.